These 3 T cell receptor beta chains came from one sample sequenced in a study of T cell changes during pregnancy in multiple sclerosis. The assay was immunoSEQ multiplex PCR, and TCRdb's table has in-frame clones only and misses some. The sample shows tens of thousands of clones, just over 90% of them seen only once. The sample consisted of peripheral blood, taken in the third trimester of pregnancy. These receptors all come from a female donor with multiple sclerosis, enrolled in a pregnancy study.

The CDR3 DNA follows: TGCGCCAGCAGCTTCCCGGACACCGCTAACTATGGCTACACCTTC. This encodes CASSFPDTANYGYTF. The gene calls are TRBV5-1 and TRBJ1-2; the D gene is possibly TRBD1 (5 bases). Germline V gene lookup returns CDR1 SGHRS and CDR2 YFSETQ. The CDR3 runs 15 residues. With 2 bases removed from V and 0 bases from J, the gap between germline ends came to 11 bases.

The rearrangement joins TRBV5-4 to TRBJ2-3; 10 positions match TRBD2. The CDR3 has 17 amino acids. Germline CDR1 is SGHNT and CDR2 is YYREEE (reference sequence). Trimming at V came to 4 bases and at J to 2 bases, leaving 10 bases not matched to a gene. The CDR3, as DNA: TGTGCCAGCAGCCGCGGTGTAGGACTAGCGGTCACAGATACGCAGTATTTT. It encodes CASSRGVGLAVTDTQYF.

CDR3: CASSLRGDSHRNEQFF. The CDR3 DNA sequence: TGTGCCAGCAGCCTCAGGGGGGACTCCCACCGCAATGAGCAGTTCTTC. V usage is TRBV11-3 and J usage is TRBJ2-1; TRBD1 might be the D (7 bases). In germline, CDR1 is SGHNT, CDR2 YENEEA. V shed 5 bases and J shed 6 bases, with 20 bases lying between them. This CDR3 is 16 amino acids long.